A single sample is the source of the 30 T cell receptor beta chains below, sequenced in a study of shared clonotypes between healthy human individuals. Some clones are missing from TCRdb's copy, which holds only in-frame ones; the method was immunoSEQ multiplex PCR. The repertoire holds 650,000 to 700,000 clones, with around 90% as singletons. The sequencing input was memory CD8+ T cells from PBMCs. Specified subset: CD45RO+ cells pooled with CCR7-negative TemRA cells. The source of these receptors is a man between 18 and 29 years old in good health. Some clones in this sample may be carry-over from other donors' samples.

In its sample, this clone was seen once. The chain carries TRBV11-2 and TRBJ2-7, with D hard to call. V was shortened by 4 bases and J by 3 bases, with 7 bases between the two germline ends. The CDR3 runs 12 residues. Germline CDR1 and CDR2: SGHAT and FQNNGV. The CDR3 bases are TGTGCCAGCAGCTCTTACTTCTACGAGCAGTACTTC. Residues: CASSSYFYEQYF.

The chain has TRBV6-5 and TRBJ1-1, with unresolved D. Trimming shortened V by 5 bases and J by 2 bases, and 15 bases separated the two germline ends. CDR1 and CDR2 (germline): MNHEY, SVGAGI. The CDR3 has 15 amino acids. The CDR3 region is CASSPGPQRNTEAFF. The DNA of the CDR3 is TGTGCCAGCAGTCCCGGACCCCAACGCAACACTGAAGCTTTCTTT.

The genes are TRBV14 and TRBJ2-5; D may correspond to TRBD1 or TRBD2 (6 bases each). Germline V gives CDR1 SGHDN, CDR2 FVKESK. Trimming stripped 4 bases from V and 0 bases from J, with 18 bases between. CDR3 size: 17 residues. The DNA for the CDR3 is TGTGCCAGCAGCCCCTGGGGGGACACCTTGTACCAAGAGACCCAGTACTTC. Protein: CASSPWGDTLYQETQYF.

The CDR3 nucleotides read TGTGCCAGCAGCCCCTTAGCGGGAGGGAGCTACGAGCAGTACTTC. It encodes CASSPLAGGSYEQYF. The gene calls are TRBV7-2 and TRBJ2-7; 11 nucleotides line up with TRBD2. Germline V gene sequence: CDR1 SGHTA, CDR2 FQGNSA. J gave up 3 bases and V 5 bases, and 6 bases lay outside the gene matches. CDR3 length equals 15 residues.

The chain combines TRBV4-3 with TRBJ1-1; 12 positions match TRBD1. Germline V CDR1 and CDR2: LGHNA, YSLEER. The CDR3 has 17 amino acids. J gave up 4 bases and V 5 bases, and 11 bases lay outside the gene matches. CDR3: CASSNRGQGAWGTEAFF. Here the CDR3 DNA reads TGCGCCAGCAGCAACCGGGGACAGGGGGCTTGGGGCACTGAAGCTTTCTTT.

This chain uses TRBV19 with TRBJ1-5; no firm D call. Between the trimmed V and J ends, which lost 4 bases and 7 bases, there was a span of 2 bases. Per germline, CDR1 LNHDA and CDR2 SQIVND (reference sequence). This CDR3 spans 10 amino acids. The CDR3 region is CASSNQPQHF. The CDR3 DNA reads TGTGCCAGTAGTAACCAGCCCCAGCATTTT.

The V and J genes are TRBV4-1 and TRBJ2-1; 12 bases map to TRBD2. Germline V gene data show CDR1 as MGHRA and CDR2 as YSYEKL. This CDR3 region has 16 residues. J lost 0 bases, V lost 4 bases, and 1 base had no gene match. The CDR3 DNA is TGCGCCAGCAGCCCGACTAGCGGGAGCTCCTACAATGAGCAGTTCTTC. Translating gives CASSPTSGSSYNEQFF.

The rearrangement joins TRBV7-9 to TRBJ2-7; 10 nucleotides line up with TRBD2. This CDR3 region has 15 residues. V shed 5 bases, J shed 2 bases, and the junction held 6 bases outside the gene matches. Germline CDR1 and CDR2: SEHNR and FQNEAQ (reference sequence). DNA for the CDR3: TGTGCCAGCAGCGGGAGAAGCGGGAGGGCCTACGAGCAGTACTTC. It is translated as CASSGRSGRAYEQYF.

CDR3 sequence (DNA): TGTGCCAGCAGTTCCCTTCGCGGGGAGGTATGGGGGAGCACCTACAATGAGCAGTTCTTC. Translation gives CASSSLRGEVWGSTYNEQFF. The chain couples TRBV28 to TRBJ2-1; D might be TRBD2 (6 bases). Trimming shortened V by 4 bases and J by 2 bases, and 27 bases separated the two germline ends. From germline, CDR1 is MDHEN and CDR2 SYDVKM. This CDR3 is 20 amino acids long.

As for this clone: The sample contains more than one DNA sequence encoding this CDR3. The chain employs TRBV19 and TRBJ2-7; 11 nucleotides align to TRBD1. Germline CDR1 LNHDA, CDR2 SQIVND (reference sequence). The V gene end was trimmed by 3 bases and the J gene end by 4 bases; junction bases not matched to a gene: 2. The CDR3 covers 14 residues. For the CDR3, the DNA is TGTGCCAGTAGTATCGGGACAGGGGGATACGAGCAGTACTTC. It specifies CASSIGTGGYEQYF.

This chain connects TRBV5-1 to TRBJ1-1, with D unclear. V shed 0 bases and J shed 3 bases, with 12 bases lying between them. The V gene's germline CDR1 is SGHRS and CDR2 YFSETQ. This CDR3 has 15 amino acids. Written as DNA, the CDR3 is TGCGCCAGCAGCTTGGCCTCCTTAAAGTACACTGAAGCTTTCTTT. It codes for CASSLASLKYTEAFF.

J is TRBJ2-7 and V is TRBV28; a weak D match, TRBD1 (7 bases). The CDR3 is made up of 14 amino acids. Looked up from germline, CDR1 is MDHEN and CDR2 is SYDVKM. The V end was cut by 2 bases, the J end by 3 bases, with 11 bases between. Here the CDR3 reads CASSLGGGYYEQYF. As DNA, the CDR3 is TGTGCCAGCAGTTTAGGAGGGGGCTACTACGAGCAGTACTTC.

The CDR3 sequence: CASSSPPKQGANYGYTF. As DNA, the CDR3 is TGTGCCAGCAGCTCACCCCCTAAACAGGGAGCTAACTATGGCTACACCTTC. The gene calls are TRBV7-9 and TRBJ1-2; TRBD1 might be the D (6 bases). Germline V CDR1 and CDR2: SEHNR, FQNEAQ (reference sequence). CDR3 length: 17 amino acids. With 4 bases removed from V and 0 bases from J, the gap between germline ends came to 18 bases.

The V call is TRBV13, the J call TRBJ2-7; TRBD2 aligns across 9 bases. Per the germline V gene, CDR1 is PRHDT and CDR2 is FYEKMQ (reference sequence). CDR3 length: 14 residues. V lost 1 base and J lost 6; bases outside the gene matches: 4. CDR3 coding DNA: TGTGCCAGCAGCTTAGTTGAGCGGGAGGTCGAGCAGTACTTC. Translation gives CASSLVEREVEQYF.

This chain's CDR3 is CASSPGGAGDTEAFF. Written as DNA, the CDR3 is TGTGCCAGCTCACCGGGGGGCGCTGGGGACACTGAAGCTTTCTTT. The chain combines TRBV18 with TRBJ1-1; TRBD1 might be the D (6 bases). Germline loops: CDR1 KGHSH, CDR2 LQKENI. Trimming stripped 3 bases from V and 3 bases from J, with 14 bases between. The CDR3 has 15 amino acids.

This clone was seen only a few times. The chain carries TRBV19 and TRBJ2-7; no reliable D call. The ends were cut back, 4 bases at V and 6 bases at J, with 13 bases in the middle. This CDR3 has 13 amino acids. Germline CDR1 and CDR2: LNHDA and SQIVND (reference sequence). The CDR3 coding sequence is TGTGCCAGTAGTACAAGGGAAAAGGGCGAGCAGTACTTC. It is translated as CASSTREKGEQYF.

V and J are TRBV19 and TRBJ2-5, with unresolved D. Trimming removed 5 bases at V and 2 bases at J, with 15 bases between. This CDR3 has 15 amino acids. Germline V gene data show CDR1 as LNHDA and CDR2 as SQIVND (reference sequence). CDR3 region: CASSLLGQRQETQYF. DNA for the CDR3: TGTGCCAGTAGTTTATTAGGGCAGAGACAAGAGACCCAGTACTTC.

A remark on this clone: This specimen includes other DNA sequences encoding the same CDR3. The V and J genes are TRBV19 and TRBJ1-1; D remains unclear. V dropped 4 bases and J dropped 0 bases, with 3 bases sitting between them. Germline lookup yields CDR1 LNHDA and CDR2 SQIVND (reference sequence). This CDR3 is built from 12 residues. In DNA form, the CDR3 reads TGTGCCAGTAGTACCCTGAACACTGAAGCTTTCTTT. This codes for CASSTLNTEAFF.

The chain employs TRBV2 and TRBJ2-1, with TRBD2 matching 9 bases. Germline assignment: CDR1 SNHLY and CDR2 FYNNEI. The J segment lost 2 bases and the V segment lost 3 bases, leaving 17 bases of the junction unmatched. The CDR3 is made up of 20 amino acids. The CDR3 region is CASSDDPAGGQGSAYNEQFF. CDR3 nucleotide sequence: TGTGCCAGCAGTGATGACCCAGCGGGAGGCCAGGGCAGCGCCTACAATGAGCAGTTCTTC.

The rearrangement uses TRBV5-5 and TRBJ2-1; D is uncertain. The CDR3 contains 13 residues. Germline V gene data show CDR1 as SGHKS and CDR2 as YYEKEE (reference sequence). The germline V and J ends were trimmed by 2 bases and 6 bases, with 9 bases remaining between them. DNA for the CDR3: TGTGCCAGCAGCTTCGACCGCCTCAATGAGCAGTTCTTC. Translated: CASSFDRLNEQFF.

V is TRBV11-2 and J is TRBJ2-7, with 11 bases that match TRBD2. The CDR3 is 15 amino acids. The V gene end was trimmed by 3 bases and the J gene end by 5 bases; junction bases not matched to a gene: 6. Germline V gives CDR1 SGHAT, CDR2 FQNNGV. DNA for the CDR3: TGTGCCAGCAGCTTTAGCGGGAGGGTGATGGACGAGCAGTACTTC. As protein: CASSFSGRVMDEQYF. The full variable domain, rest sourced from reference TRBV11-2 and TRBJ2-7, is EAGVAQSPRYKIIEKRQSVAFWCNPISGHATLYWYQQILGQGPKLLIQFQNNGVVDDSQLPKDRFSAERLKGVDSTLKIQPAKLEDSAVYLCASSFSGRVMDEQYFGPGTRLTVT.

The V gene is TRBV25-1, the J gene TRBJ2-6; no firm D call. Trimming cost V 4 bases and J 1 base, with 8 bases left between them. The CDR3 has 15 residues. The germline V gene encodes CDR1 MGHDK and CDR2 SYGVNS. CDR3 sequence (DNA): TGTGCCAGCAGTGCTCGGGTATCTGGGGCCAACGTCCTGACTTTC. Amino acids: CASSARVSGANVLTF.

Concerning this clone itself: Other DNA sequences of this sample code for an identical CDR3. The J gene is TRBJ1-5, the V gene TRBV9; D ambiguous. Trimming stripped 2 bases from V and 0 bases from J, with 6 bases between. The CDR3 covers 14 residues. Germline V CDR1 and CDR2: SGDLS, YYNGEE. This CDR3 reads CASSVGYSNQPQHF. DNA of the CDR3: TGTGCCAGCAGCGTCGGGTATAGCAATCAGCCCCAGCATTTT.

This clone has only one observation. The rearrangement joins TRBV28 to TRBJ1-1; D gene unclear. V was cut by 7 bases and J by 4 bases, with 16 bases left in between. The CDR3 spans 14 residues. Germline values: CDR1 MDHEN, CDR2 SYDVKM. CDR3 sequence (DNA): TGTGCCAGCATTCCCCTAATTGAGGGCACTGAAGCTTTCTTT. Translation: CASIPLIEGTEAFF.

The chain combines TRBV9 with TRBJ2-7; tentative D call: TRBD2 (5 bases). Trimming pared 0 bases from V and 0 bases from J, leaving 10 bases between. There are 15 residues in the CDR3. Germline V CDR1 and CDR2: SGDLS, YYNGEE. The CDR3 region is CASSVERDSSYEQYF. The CDR3 DNA is TGTGCCAGCAGCGTAGAACGGGATAGCTCCTACGAGCAGTACTTC.

The V gene is TRBV11-2, the J gene TRBJ2-7; D unresolved. The CDR3 totals 14 residues. Germline CDR1 reads SGHAT; CDR2 reads FQNNGV. V lost 2 bases to trimming and J lost 0 bases, with 8 bases between them. This CDR3 is CASSLSQSSYEQYF. As DNA, the CDR3 is TGTGCCAGCAGCTTATCCCAGAGCTCCTACGAGCAGTACTTC.

This clone has just one count. The rearrangement joins TRBV7-9 to TRBJ2-3, with 7 bases that match TRBD2. The length of the CDR3 is 15 residues. Germline V gene lookup returns CDR1 SEHNR and CDR2 FQNEAQ (reference sequence). V lost 0 bases and J lost 11; bases outside the gene matches: 11. CDR3 in amino acids: CASSLAGGPLWGQYF. CDR3 in DNA: TGTGCCAGCAGCTTAGCGGGAGGGCCACTATGGGGGCAGTATTTT.

The V call is TRBV4-2, the J call TRBJ2-3, with 10 bases fitting TRBD1. The CDR3 spans 16 residues. The J segment lost 0 bases and the V segment lost 4 bases, leaving 4 bases of the junction unmatched. The germline CDR1 and CDR2 sequences are LGHNA and YNFKEQ. The CDR3 DNA is TGTGCCAGCAGCCCCCGGACAGGGGGTAGCACAGATACGCAGTATTTT. This translates into CASSPRTGGSTDTQYF.

The CDR3 DNA sequence: TGTGCCAGCAGCGTAGTTAGGGCAGGAGGTAACTATGGCTACACCTTC. It is translated as CASSVVRAGGNYGYTF. This chain joins TRBV9 and TRBJ1-2; D gene uncertain. CDR1 SGDLS and CDR2 YYNGEE come from the germline V gene. V dropped 0 bases and J dropped 1 base, with 13 bases sitting between them. This CDR3 is built from 16 residues.

The chain recombines TRBV9 with TRBJ2-3, with 8 positions matching TRBD2. CDR1 is SGDLS, CDR2 YYNGEE, per germline. The CDR3 covers 16 residues. Trimming at V came to 0 bases and at J to 6 bases, leaving 9 bases not matched to a gene. The DNA of the CDR3 is TGTGCCAGCAGCGTAGGGGTAGCGGGAAGTGGGGATACGCAGTATTTT. It yields the protein CASSVGVAGSGDTQYF.